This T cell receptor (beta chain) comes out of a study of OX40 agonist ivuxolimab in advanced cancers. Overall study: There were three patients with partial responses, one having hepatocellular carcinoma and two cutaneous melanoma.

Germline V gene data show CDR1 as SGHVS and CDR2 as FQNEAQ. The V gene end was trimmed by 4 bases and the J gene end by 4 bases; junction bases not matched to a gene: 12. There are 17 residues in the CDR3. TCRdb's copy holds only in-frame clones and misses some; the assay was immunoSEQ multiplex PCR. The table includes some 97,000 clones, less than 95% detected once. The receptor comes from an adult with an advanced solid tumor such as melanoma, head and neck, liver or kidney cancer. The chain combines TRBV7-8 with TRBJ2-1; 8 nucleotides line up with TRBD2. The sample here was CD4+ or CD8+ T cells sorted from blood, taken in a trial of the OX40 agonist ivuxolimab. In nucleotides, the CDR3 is TGTGCCAGCAGCTCCAAACGGGGACTAGGAATTTACAATGAGCAGTTCTTC. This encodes CASSSKRGLGIYNEQFF.